The subject of this entry is one TCR beta chain. The antigen is unknown. Building the TCR beta libraries relied on iRepertoire HTBI primers, and CDR3 regions underwent Arm-PCR. TCRdb reanalysed the multiplex PCR reads using MiXCR and keeps one entry per CDR3 protein. This table holds 300,000 to 350,000 distinct CDR3 sequences, roughly 21% found once. Time point defined: persistent/refractory GD, antithyroid drugs over 5 years with positive TRAb. The TCR library was made from RNA that had been extracted from PBMCs in TRIzol. This sample is part of a study of regulatory T cells in long-lasting Graves disease. Findings and caveats of the study: Relative to new patients (approximately 1,000), persistent patients exhibited greater sharing of public clonotypes (2,741).

This sequence originates from a female donor with Graves disease. The sample here was peripheral blood mononuclear cells (PBMCs), taken when the disease was refractory, from a patient treated with antithyroid drugs.

CDR3 residues: CASTHKGADYGYTF. The CDR3 nucleotides read TGTGCCAGTACCCATAAGGGGGCCGACTATGGCTACACCTTC. V usage is TRBV19 and J usage is TRBJ1-2; 7 bases are a match to TRBD1. Germline-derived CDR1 and CDR2 are LNHDA and SQIVND (reference sequence). CDR3 size: 14 residues. V lost 7 bases and J lost 3; bases outside the gene matches: 8.